This T cell receptor beta chain came from a study of cytomegalovirus exposure and HLA in healthy donors. A remark on this clone: Its antigen is unidentified.

Study results and limitations: The study put under 200 TCR beta chains on its list as cytomegalovirus-associated. Later, TCR association rates were found to vary by HLA locus, highest for DRB1 and lowest for HLA-C.

V was clipped by 0 bases and J by 4 bases, with 8 bases between them. The V gene's germline CDR1 is SGHRS and CDR2 YFSETQ. The CDR3 extends over 14 amino acids. PCR employed 60 Vbeta and 13 Jbeta primers. Here immunoSEQ multiplex PCR was the method, and the copy in TCRdb shows in-frame clones only, minus some. This listing includes around 34,000 clones. The gene calls are TRBV5-1 and TRBJ1-3; maybe TRBD1 (6 bases). This sequence originates from a woman in her forties in good health and CMV-seropositive. Sequenced: PBMCs. The CDR3 sequence is CASSLAGQGNTIYF. CDR3 in DNA: TGCGCCAGCAGCTTGGCAGGACAGGGAAACACCATATATTTT.